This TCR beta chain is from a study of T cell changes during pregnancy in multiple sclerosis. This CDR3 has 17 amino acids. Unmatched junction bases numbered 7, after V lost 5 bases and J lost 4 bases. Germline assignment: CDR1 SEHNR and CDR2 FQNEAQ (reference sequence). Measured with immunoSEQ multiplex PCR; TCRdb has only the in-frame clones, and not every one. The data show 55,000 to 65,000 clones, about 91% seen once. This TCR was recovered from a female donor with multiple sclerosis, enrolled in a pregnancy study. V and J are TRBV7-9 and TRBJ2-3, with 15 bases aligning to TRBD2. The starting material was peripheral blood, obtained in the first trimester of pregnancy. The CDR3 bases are TGTGCCAGCAGCGCGTGGAGGACTAGCGGGGGGGCAGATACGCAGTATTTT. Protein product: CASSAWRTSGGADTQYF.